This TCR beta chain was sequenced in a study of vaccination effects on CD4 cells after COVID-19. General study findings and limits: Convalescent patients in the study were few, and early post-infection timepoints were absent. Healthy vaccine recipients' vaccine-induced clones were almost all SARS-CoV-2 mono-reactive.

The junction had 7 bases not matched to a gene; V was cut back by 6 bases and J by 0 bases. CDR1 is LGHDT, CDR2 YNNKEL, per germline (reference sequence). CDR3 length: 15 amino acids. Remarks on this clone: Antigen specificity is unknown.

Investigators separated out CD4+ T cells once approximately 10 days of culture had passed. Two-dose BNT162b2 or mRNA-1273 vaccination was given to participants. Half-medium exchanges with IL-2 medium took place on days 3 and 7. Measured with immunoSEQ multiplex PCR; TCRdb has only the in-frame clones, and not every one. This sample has about 40,000 clones; about 62% occur once, and the top ten carry about 7.7%. This receptor was identified in a human donor who received a COVID-19 vaccine. The rearrangement uses TRBV3-1 (or the pseudogene TRBV3-2) and TRBJ2-7, with 8 bases matching TRBD2. Here the sequenced sample was CD4+ T cells from PBMCs cultured without peptide, taken after COVID-19 vaccination. The CDR3 loop is CASSLLSGSSYEQYF. DNA for the CDR3: TGTGCCAGCAGTCTCCTAAGCGGGAGCTCCTACGAGCAGTACTTC.